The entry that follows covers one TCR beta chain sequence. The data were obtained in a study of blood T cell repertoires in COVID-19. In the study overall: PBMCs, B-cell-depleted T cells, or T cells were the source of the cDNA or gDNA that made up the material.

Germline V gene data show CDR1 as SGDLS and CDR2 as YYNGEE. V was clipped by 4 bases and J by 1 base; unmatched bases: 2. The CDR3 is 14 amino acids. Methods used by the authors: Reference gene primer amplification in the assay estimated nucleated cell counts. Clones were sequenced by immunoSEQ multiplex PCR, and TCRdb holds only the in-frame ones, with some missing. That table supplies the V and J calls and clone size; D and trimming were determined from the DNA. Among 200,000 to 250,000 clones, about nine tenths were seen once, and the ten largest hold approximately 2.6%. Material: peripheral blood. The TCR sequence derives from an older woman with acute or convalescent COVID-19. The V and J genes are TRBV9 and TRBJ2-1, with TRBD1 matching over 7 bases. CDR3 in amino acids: CASSRDSSYNEQFF. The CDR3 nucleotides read TGTGCCAGCAGCCGGGACAGTTCCTACAATGAGCAGTTCTTC.